The source of this TCR beta chain is a study of OX40 agonist ivuxolimab in advanced cancers. Overall study context: Patients received ivuxolimab, an intravenous treatment, every 2 weeks at 0.01 to 10 mg/kg. Eligibility admitted prior anti-PD-1, anti-PD-L1 or anti-CTLA-4 therapy; roughly 37% had some.

Looked up from germline, CDR1 is SQVTM and CDR2 is ANQGSEA. Trimming cost V 7 bases and J 8 bases, with 18 bases left between them. This CDR3 is 13 amino acids long. Assay: immunoSEQ multiplex PCR; the TCRdb copy retains only in-frame clones and omits some. The sample comprises tens of thousands of clones, 87% of which are singletons, and 1.3% rests with the top ten. Points from the study as a whole: Among expanded peripheral T cells, antigen specificity went undetermined. Among the lowest peripheral clonal expansion occurred in 0.1-3.0 mg/kg partial responders.

Note on this clone: The antigen is undetermined.

The chain has TRBV29-1 and TRBJ2-1; D is perhaps TRBD2 (5 bases). The source was CD4+ or CD8+ T cells sorted from blood, collected in a trial of the OX40 agonist ivuxolimab. This receptor was obtained from an adult with an advanced solid tumor such as melanoma, head and neck, liver or kidney cancer. The CDR3 nucleotides read TGCAGCGCCCGAGGCCTAGCTTTCGATGAGCAGTTCTTC. As protein: CSARGLAFDEQFF.